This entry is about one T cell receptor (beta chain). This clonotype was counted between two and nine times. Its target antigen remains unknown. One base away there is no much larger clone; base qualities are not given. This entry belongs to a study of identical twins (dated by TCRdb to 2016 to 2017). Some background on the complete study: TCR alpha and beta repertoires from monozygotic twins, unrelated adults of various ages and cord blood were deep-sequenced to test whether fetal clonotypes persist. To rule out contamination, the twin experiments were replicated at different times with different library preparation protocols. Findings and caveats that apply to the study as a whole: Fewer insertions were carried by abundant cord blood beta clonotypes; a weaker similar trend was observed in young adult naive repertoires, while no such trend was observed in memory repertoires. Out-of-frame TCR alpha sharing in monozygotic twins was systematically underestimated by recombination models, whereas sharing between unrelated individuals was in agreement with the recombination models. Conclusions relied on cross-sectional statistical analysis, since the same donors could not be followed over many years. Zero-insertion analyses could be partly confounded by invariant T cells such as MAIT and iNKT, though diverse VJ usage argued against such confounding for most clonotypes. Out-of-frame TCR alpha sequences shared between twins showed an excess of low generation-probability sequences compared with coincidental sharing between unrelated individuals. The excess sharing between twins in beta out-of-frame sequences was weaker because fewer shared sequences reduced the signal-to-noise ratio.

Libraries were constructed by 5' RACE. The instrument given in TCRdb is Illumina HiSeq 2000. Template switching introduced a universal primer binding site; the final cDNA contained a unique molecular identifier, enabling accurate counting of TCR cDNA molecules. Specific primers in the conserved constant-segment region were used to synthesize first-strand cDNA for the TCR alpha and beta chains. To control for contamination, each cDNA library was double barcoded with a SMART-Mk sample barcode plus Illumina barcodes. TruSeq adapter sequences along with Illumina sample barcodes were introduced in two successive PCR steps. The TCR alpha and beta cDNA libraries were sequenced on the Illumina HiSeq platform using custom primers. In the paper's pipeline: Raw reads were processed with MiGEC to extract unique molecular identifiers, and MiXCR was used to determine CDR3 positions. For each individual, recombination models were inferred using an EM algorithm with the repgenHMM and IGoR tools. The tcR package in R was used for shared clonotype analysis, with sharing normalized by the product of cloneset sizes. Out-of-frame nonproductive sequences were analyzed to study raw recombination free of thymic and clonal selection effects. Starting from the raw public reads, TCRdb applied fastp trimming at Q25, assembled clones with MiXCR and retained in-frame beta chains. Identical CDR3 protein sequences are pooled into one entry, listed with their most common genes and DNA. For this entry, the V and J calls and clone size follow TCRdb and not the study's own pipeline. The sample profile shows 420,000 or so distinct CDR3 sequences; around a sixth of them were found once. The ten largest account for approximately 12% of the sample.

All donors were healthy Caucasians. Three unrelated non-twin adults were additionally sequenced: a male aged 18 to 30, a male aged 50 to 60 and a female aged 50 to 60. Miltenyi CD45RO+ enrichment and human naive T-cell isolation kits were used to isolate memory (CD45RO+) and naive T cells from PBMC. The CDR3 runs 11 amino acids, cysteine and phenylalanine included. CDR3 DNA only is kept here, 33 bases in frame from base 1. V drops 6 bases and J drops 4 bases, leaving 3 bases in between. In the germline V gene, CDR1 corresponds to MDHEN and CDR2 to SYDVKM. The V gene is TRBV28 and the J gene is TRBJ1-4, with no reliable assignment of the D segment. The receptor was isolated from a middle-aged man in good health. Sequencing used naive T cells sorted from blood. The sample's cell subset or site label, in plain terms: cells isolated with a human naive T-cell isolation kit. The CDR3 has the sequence CASSYNEKLFF. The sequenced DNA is TGTGCCAGCAGCTATAATGAAAAACTGTTTTTT.